Listed here is a single T cell receptor beta chain. The CDR3 runs to 16 residues. Germline CDR1 and CDR2: SEHNR and FQNEAQ (reference sequence). The V end was cut by 6 bases, the J end by 2 bases, with 17 bases between. The record originates from a study of cytomegalovirus exposure and HLA in healthy donors. About the research overall: Earlier work reported approximately 110 million unique TCR beta sequences from about 190 million T cells. There were about 85 million unique TCRs (from HLA-typed donors) in an early data release.

With 60 Vbeta and 13 Jbeta primers, the PCR was carried out. Generated by immunoSEQ multiplex PCR, the TCRdb table keeps only in-frame clones and is missing some. In the table there are 150,000 or so clones, roughly 73% of which are singletons. The origin of this receptor is a woman under 30 in good health and CMV-seronegative. Sequencing was performed on PBMCs. V usage is TRBV7-9 and J usage is TRBJ2-1, with D possibly being TRBD2 (6 bases). In DNA, the CDR3 is TGTGCCAGCAGTCTTGTGCCCGGGGGAGCCTACAATGAGCAGTTCTTC. Translated: CASSLVPGGAYNEQFF. Together with reference TRBV7-9 and TRBJ2-1, the CDR3 gives the full variable domain: DTGVSQNPRHKITKRGQNVTFRCDPISEHNRLYWYRQTLGQGPEFLTYFQNEAQLEKSRLLSDRFSAERPKGSFSTLEIQRTEQGDSAMYLCASSLVPGGAYNEQFFGPGTRLTVL.